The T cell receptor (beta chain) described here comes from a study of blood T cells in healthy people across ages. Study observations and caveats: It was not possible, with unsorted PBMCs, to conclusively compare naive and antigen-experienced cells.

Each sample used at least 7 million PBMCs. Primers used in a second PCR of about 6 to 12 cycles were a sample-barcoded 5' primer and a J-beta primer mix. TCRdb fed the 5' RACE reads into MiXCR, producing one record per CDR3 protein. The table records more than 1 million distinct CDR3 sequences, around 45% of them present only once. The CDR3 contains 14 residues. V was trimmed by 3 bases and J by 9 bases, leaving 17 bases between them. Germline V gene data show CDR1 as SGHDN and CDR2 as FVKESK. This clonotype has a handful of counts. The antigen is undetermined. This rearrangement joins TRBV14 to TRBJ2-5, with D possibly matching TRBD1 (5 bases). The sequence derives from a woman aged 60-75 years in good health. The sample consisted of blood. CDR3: CASSQATGLAAQYF. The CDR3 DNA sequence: TGTGCCAGCAGCCAGGCCACAGGATTAGCTGCCCAGTACTTC.